What follows are 31 T cell receptor beta chains derived from one specimen sequenced in a study of shared clonotypes between healthy human individuals. Produced via immunoSEQ multiplex PCR; TCRdb's table is partial and in-frame only. This repertoire shows approximately 740,000 clones, less than 85% found once; its top ten account for under 2%. The specimen was memory CD4+ T cells sorted from blood. Subset defined: CD45RA-negative fraction. These receptors all stem from a woman between 25 and 40 years old in good health.

This chain uses TRBV11-2 with TRBJ2-7; 10 positions match TRBD1. V lost 5 bases and J lost 7; bases outside the gene matches: 8. The CDR3 contains 14 residues. CDR1 and CDR2 from the germline V gene are SGHAT and FQNNGV. CDR3 in amino acids: CASSVDRGMYEQYF. DNA for the CDR3: TGTGCCAGCAGCGTGGACAGGGGGATGTATGAGCAGTACTTC.

With respect to this clone: The sample has other DNA sequences that encode this CDR3 too. The genes are TRBV19 and TRBJ2-6; TRBD2 is a possible D gene (6 bases). V shed 3 bases and J shed 2 bases, with 8 bases lying between them. Germline-derived CDR1 and CDR2 are LNHDA and SQIVND (reference sequence). The CDR3 runs 15 residues. The CDR3 DNA sequence: TGTGCCAGTAGTATCGGCGGGGCTGGGGCCAACGTCCTGACTTTC. Translated: CASSIGGAGANVLTF.

This chain connects TRBV5-4 to TRBJ2-2; TRBD2 agrees at 14 bases. Per germline, CDR1 SGHNT and CDR2 YYREEE (reference sequence). V lost 2 bases, J lost 4 bases, and 4 bases stayed unmatched. This CDR3 region has 17 residues. DNA for the CDR3: TGTGCCAGCAGCTTCGGGACTAGCGGGAGTATCACCGGGGAGCTGTTTTTT. Translating gives CASSFGTSGSITGELFF.

In DNA form, the CDR3 reads TGTGCCAGCAGCTTAGAGTGGAGCACAGATACGCAGTATTTT. The encoded protein is CASSLEWSTDTQYF. This rearrangement joins TRBV11-2 to TRBJ2-3, with D hard to call. From germline, CDR1 is SGHAT and CDR2 FQNNGV. Deletions cut 0 bases from V and 0 bases from J, with 4 bases between. The CDR3 has 14 residues.

With respect to this clone: One end of the junction varies from germline; a read error may be responsible. The chain carries TRBV5-1 and TRBJ2-1, with D possibly TRBD2 on 6 matching bases. The CDR3 runs 18 residues. Germline V gene lookup returns CDR1 SGHRS and CDR2 YFSETQ. The CDR3: CASSFPLLTGASHNEQFF. CDR3 bases: TGCGCCAGCAGCTTCCCTTTGTTGACGGGAGCCTCCCACAATGAGCAGTTCTTC. Complete variable domain (other parts from reference TRBV5-1 and TRBJ2-1): KAGVTQTPRYLIKTRGQQVTLSCSPISGHRSVSWYQQTPGQGLQFLFEYFSETQRNKGNFPGRFSGRQFSNSRSEMNVSTLELGDSALYLCASSFPLLTGASHNEQFFGPGTRLTVL.

J is TRBJ2-1 and V is TRBV28; D is undetermined. The CDR3 sequence is 12 residues long. Germline assignment: CDR1 MDHEN and CDR2 SYDVKM. Trimming left V 6 bases short and J 7 bases short, with 10 bases between. In nucleotides, the CDR3 is TGTGCCAGCAGGGCCAGAGAGAATGAGCAGTTCTTC. Residues: CASRARENEQFF.

The CDR3 DNA reads as TGTGCCAGCAGCCAACACAATGAGCAGTTCTTC. Translated: CASSQHNEQFF. The chain is built from TRBV5-4 and TRBJ2-1, with unresolved D. The CDR3 is 11 residues long. Germline CDR1 reads SGHNT; CDR2 reads YYREEE (reference sequence). Trimming removed 4 bases at V and 5 bases at J, with 4 bases between.

The rearrangement links TRBV7-2 to TRBJ2-3; 9 bases map to TRBD2. V shed 1 base and J 6 bases; nucleotides not matched to a gene: 5. This CDR3 contains 15 residues. Germline V CDR1 and CDR2: SGHTA, FQGNSA. In DNA form, the CDR3 reads TGTGCCAGCAGCTTAGGTCTAGCGGGACTTGATACGCAGTATTTT. The encoded protein is CASSLGLAGLDTQYF.

This clone appeared a single time. The rearrangement links TRBV5-6 to TRBJ2-7, with 9 bases that match TRBD1. Germline V gene sequence: CDR1 SGHDT, CDR2 YYEEEE. Unmatched junction bases numbered 7, after V lost 2 bases and J lost 1 base. CDR3 size: 16 residues. The CDR3 nucleotides read TGTGCCAGCAGCTTCTACCGGGACAGGGTTTCCTACGAGCAGTACTTC. It is translated as CASSFYRDRVSYEQYF.

V gene TRBV18 combines with J gene TRBJ1-2; D is ambiguous. Germline CDR1 and CDR2: KGHSH and LQKENI. The V gene lost 1 base and the J gene lost 4 bases, with 10 bases spanning the gap. This CDR3 is built from 14 residues. The CDR3 nucleotides read TGTGCCAGCTCACCACGGCAGGAAGCCTATGGCTACACCTTC. Amino acid sequence: CASSPRQEAYGYTF.

A note on this clone: It may be a read error: a sequence one base away is much more abundant. Other DNA sequences in this sample translate to the same CDR3. The chain's CDR3 is CASSLSSSYNEQFF. The CDR3 DNA is TGTGCCAGCAGCTTATCGAGCTCCTACAATGAGCAGTTCTTC. The V and J genes are TRBV7-2 and TRBJ2-1; the D is unclear. The CDR3 is 14 residues long. Germline CDR1 SGHTA, CDR2 FQGNSA. V was pared by 2 bases and J by 0 bases, with 5 bases between.

The chain is built from TRBV6-5 and TRBJ2-2; D is perhaps TRBD1 (6 bases). This CDR3 region has 15 residues. V was cut by 6 bases and J by 2 bases, with 13 bases left in between. Germline assignment: CDR1 MNHEY and CDR2 SVGAGI. In DNA form, the CDR3 reads TGTGCCAGCAGGCCCGGGACACTCAACACCGGGGAGCTGTTTTTT. Amino acids: CASRPGTLNTGELFF.

This clone was found once. This chain uses TRBV7-2 with TRBJ2-1; D might be TRBD2 (6 bases). This CDR3 is 16 amino acids long. Germline lookup yields CDR1 SGHTA and CDR2 FQGNSA. V was pared by 1 base and J by 4 bases, with 14 bases between. The CDR3 protein is CASSLGLASAYNEQFF. Written as DNA, the CDR3 is TGTGCCAGCAGCTTAGGTTTGGCTAGCGCATACAATGAGCAGTTCTTC.

The V gene is TRBV6-5, the J gene TRBJ1-1; TRBD1 matches 7 bases. This CDR3 spans 15 amino acids. CDR1 is MNHEY, CDR2 SVGAGI, per germline. The ends lost 6 bases at V and 0 bases at J; junction bases unmatched: 7. CDR3 coding DNA: TGTGCCAGCAGCACCCAAGGGGGCGTGAACACTGAAGCTTTCTTT. Protein sequence: CASSTQGGVNTEAFF.

The chain couples TRBV7-8 to TRBJ2-5; 8 positions agree with TRBD2. V lost 5 bases and J lost 6; bases outside the gene matches: 11. The CDR3 is 15 amino acids. The germline V gene has CDR1 SGHVS and CDR2 FQNEAQ. The CDR3 nucleotides are TGTGCCAGCAGCCTCAGCGGGAGCCATGGGAAGACCCAGTACTTC. It encodes CASSLSGSHGKTQYF.

The chain employs TRBV19 and TRBJ2-6, with D uncertain. Trimming stripped 8 bases from V and 3 bases from J, with 8 bases between. Germline loops: CDR1 LNHDA, CDR2 SQIVND (reference sequence). The CDR3 is 13 residues long. The CDR3 reads CASRSFGANVLTF. The CDR3 region has the DNA TGTGCCAGTCGGTCGTTTGGGGCCAACGTCCTGACTTTC.

This clone is a singleton in its sample. This sample also contains other DNA sequences that code for the same CDR3. The V call is TRBV5-1, the J call TRBJ1-5, with no clear D. In germline, CDR1 is SGHRS, CDR2 YFSETQ. The V and J ends lost 1 base and 0 bases respectively, with 2 bases between them. The CDR3 spans 13 residues. The CDR3 sequence: CASSLYSNQPQHF. CDR3 bases: TGCGCCAGCAGCTTGTATAGCAATCAGCCCCAGCATTTT. The variable domain in full, with the rest retrieved from reference TRBV5-1 and TRBJ1-5, is KAGVTQTPRYLIKTRGQQVTLSCSPISGHRSVSWYQQTPGQGLQFLFEYFSETQRNKGNFPGRFSGRQFSNSRSEMNVSTLELGDSALYLCASSLYSNQPQHFGDGTRLSIL.

The V and J genes are TRBV4-2 and TRBJ2-4; 13 nucleotides line up with TRBD2. After removal of 4 bases from V and 3 bases from J, the junction contained 6 bases not matched to a gene. Germline CDR1 reads LGHNA; CDR2 reads YNFKEQ. This CDR3 is 17 amino acids long. CDR3 nucleotide sequence: TGTGCCAGCAGCCTTCGGACTAGCGGGAGTGTCAAAAACATTCAGTACTTC. Translating gives CASSLRTSGSVKNIQYF.

The chain is built from TRBV5-6 and TRBJ2-3, with D possibly TRBD2 on 5 matching bases. The CDR3 is 14 residues long. Germline CDR1 and CDR2: SGHDT and YYEEEE. Trimming pared 4 bases from V and 6 bases from J, leaving 15 bases between. The CDR3, as DNA: TGTGCCAGCAGCAGTCCTTCGCGGGCCGATACGCAGTATTTT. Its translation is CASSSPSRADTQYF.

The rearrangement joins TRBV9 to TRBJ2-5; 10 bases are a match to TRBD1. CDR3 length: 16 amino acids. The germline CDR1 and CDR2 sequences are SGDLS and YYNGEE. The V gene end was trimmed by 3 bases and the J gene end by 6 bases; junction bases not matched to a gene: 11. CDR3 loop: CASSARPGTGAQTQYF. The CDR3 nucleotides read TGTGCCAGCAGCGCCCGACCCGGGACAGGGGCTCAGACCCAGTACTTC.

Regarding this clone: This likely traces to a read error, being one base from a far larger clone. The chain combines TRBV2 with TRBJ1-3, with D perhaps matching TRBD1 (5 bases). This CDR3 region has 18 residues. Trimming left V 6 bases short and J 3 bases short, with 24 bases between. Germline V gives CDR1 SNHLY, CDR2 FYNNEI. CDR3 in DNA: TGTGCCAGCAGCGTTACTAGCGTTTGGGGGAGTAATGGAAACACCATATATTTT. Translating it yields CASSVTSVWGSNGNTIYF.

The chain combines TRBV18 with TRBJ2-7, with 11 bases identical to TRBD2. Losses at the gene ends were 0 bases for V and 2 bases for J; bases not matched to a gene: 3. Germline CDR1 and CDR2: KGHSH and LQKENI. The CDR3 runs 16 residues. CDR3: CASSPPTSGATYEQYF. In DNA form, the CDR3 reads TGTGCCAGCTCACCACCGACTAGCGGGGCGACCTACGAGCAGTACTTC.

The chain carries TRBV7-9 and TRBJ1-2, with D possibly being TRBD1 (5 bases). Trimming removed 5 bases from V and 6 bases from J, with 16 bases in between. Per germline, CDR1 SEHNR and CDR2 FQNEAQ (reference sequence). This CDR3 contains 14 residues. CDR3 in DNA: TGTGCCAGCAGCCAAGAGGCAGGGAGTAATGGCTACACCTTC. This sequence encodes CASSQEAGSNGYTF.

A single count supports this clone. The rearrangement links TRBV2 to TRBJ2-7; D may be TRBD1 (6 bases). The V gene lost 8 bases and the J gene lost 2 bases, with 10 bases spanning the gap. This CDR3 has 12 residues. From germline, CDR1 is SNHLY and CDR2 FYNNEI. The CDR3 region is CASETGPYEQYF. CDR3 nucleotide sequence: TGTGCCAGCGAGACAGGCCCCTACGAGCAGTACTTC. Drawing the rest from reference TRBV2 and TRBJ2-7, the complete variable domain is EPEVTQTPSHQVTQMGQEVILRCVPISNHLYFYWYRQILGQKVEFLVSFYNNEISEKSEIFDDQFSVERPDGSNFTLKIRSTKLEDSAMYFCASETGPYEQYFGPGTRLTVT.

This clone was detected only a few times. This chain links TRBV5-1 with TRBJ1-1, with D perhaps matching TRBD1 (6 bases). The CDR3 spans 12 residues. CDR1 SGHRS and CDR2 YFSETQ come from the germline V gene. The V and J ends lost 3 bases and 5 bases respectively, with 8 bases between them. DNA of the CDR3: TGCGCCAGCAGCTCTAGGGGGACTGAAGCTTTCTTT. Translation gives CASSSRGTEAFF.

The chain links TRBV7-2 to TRBJ2-3; possible D gene TRBD2, 6 bases. From germline, CDR1 is SGHTA and CDR2 FQGNSA. The CDR3 has 15 residues. Trimming left V 5 bases short and J 0 bases short, with 12 bases between. CDR3 coding DNA: TGTGCCAGCAGCGAGGACTACCAGAGCACAGATACGCAGTATTTT. The encoded protein is CASSEDYQSTDTQYF.

CDR3 residues: CASSISPTGASQETQYF. The CDR3 DNA is TGTGCCAGTAGTATCTCTCCGACAGGAGCCAGCCAAGAGACCCAGTACTTC. The rearrangement links TRBV19 to TRBJ2-5; D is perhaps TRBD1 (6 bases). The CDR3 consists of 17 residues. The germline V and J ends were trimmed by 3 bases and 1 base, with 18 bases remaining between them. CDR1 and CDR2 from the germline V gene are LNHDA and SQIVND (reference sequence).

This clone has just a few counts. J is TRBJ2-7 and V is TRBV6-1; no reliable D call. The CDR3 sequence is 15 residues long. V lost 0 bases to trimming and J lost 2 bases, with 11 bases between them. CDR1 and CDR2 (germline): MNHNS, SASEGT. The CDR3 spells CASSEARLGPYEQYF. In DNA, the CDR3 is TGTGCCAGCAGTGAAGCAAGGTTAGGGCCCTACGAGCAGTACTTC.

V usage is TRBV7-3 and J usage is TRBJ2-1; possibly TRBD1 for D (6 bases). Germline V gives CDR1 SGHTA, CDR2 FQGTGA. The V gene lost 5 bases and the J gene lost 8 bases, with 19 bases spanning the gap. The CDR3 is made up of 15 amino acids. CDR3 region: CASSQTGQGIDEQFF. The DNA of the CDR3 is TGTGCCAGCAGCCAAACTGGGCAGGGGATCGATGAGCAGTTCTTC.

This sequence joins TRBV6-1 and TRBJ1-2; possible D gene TRBD1, 6 bases. This CDR3 has 13 residues. Germline V gives CDR1 MNHNS, CDR2 SASEGT. Trimming left V 5 bases short and J 4 bases short, with 11 bases between. CDR3 in amino acids: CASSPQGVYGYTF. The DNA for the CDR3 is TGTGCCAGCAGTCCACAGGGAGTCTATGGCTACACCTTC.

The rearrangement links TRBV5-1 to TRBJ2-7; 11 bases line up with TRBD2. V trimming: 2 bases; J trimming: 9 bases; junction bases outside the gene matches: 7. This CDR3 spans 14 amino acids. Germline loops: CDR1 SGHRS, CDR2 YFSETQ. CDR3 amino acids: CASSFGTSGLGQYF. The CDR3 nucleotides are TGCGCCAGCAGCTTTGGGACTAGCGGTTTGGGGCAGTACTTC.